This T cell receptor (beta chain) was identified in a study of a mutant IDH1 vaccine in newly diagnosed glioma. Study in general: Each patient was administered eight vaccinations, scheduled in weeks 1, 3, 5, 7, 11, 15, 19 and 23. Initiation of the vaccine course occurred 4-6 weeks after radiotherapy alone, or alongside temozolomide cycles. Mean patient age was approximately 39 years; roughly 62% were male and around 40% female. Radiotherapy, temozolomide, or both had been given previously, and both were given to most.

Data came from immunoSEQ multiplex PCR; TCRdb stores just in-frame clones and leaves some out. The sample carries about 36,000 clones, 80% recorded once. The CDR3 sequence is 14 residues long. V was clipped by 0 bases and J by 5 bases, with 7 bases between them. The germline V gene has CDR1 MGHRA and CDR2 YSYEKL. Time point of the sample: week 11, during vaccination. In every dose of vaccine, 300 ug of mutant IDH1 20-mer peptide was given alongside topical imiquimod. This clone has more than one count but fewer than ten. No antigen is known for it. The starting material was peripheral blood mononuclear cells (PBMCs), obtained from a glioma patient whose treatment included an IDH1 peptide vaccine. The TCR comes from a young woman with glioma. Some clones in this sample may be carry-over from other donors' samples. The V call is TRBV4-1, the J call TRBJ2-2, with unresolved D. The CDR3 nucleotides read TGCGCCAGCAGCCAAGATTCAACTACCGGGGAGCTGTTTTTT. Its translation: CASSQDSTTGELFF.